This paragraph covers one T cell receptor (beta chain) sequence. Its antigen remains unknown. As to time point: newly diagnosed, previously untreated cHL patient sample. CD4+ T cells were purified from thawed PBMCs by negative selection. The authors compared against newly diagnosed, untreated classical Hodgkin lymphoma PBMCs. The data were obtained in a study of PD-1 blockade in classical Hodgkin lymphoma. Study outcomes and limitations: Newly diagnosed patients had baseline TCR diversity that was reportedly lower than that of healthy donors. Undefined causes, possibly disease activity or prior therapy, underlie the repertoire differences.

CDR1 is SGHAT, CDR2 FQDESV, per germline (reference sequence). The CDR3 runs to 17 residues. V trimming: 4 bases; J trimming: 3 bases; junction bases outside the gene matches: 7. Measured with immunoSEQ multiplex PCR; TCRdb has only the in-frame clones, and not every one. The table includes about 34,000 clones, more than 85% detected once. The sequence was obtained from a human donor with classical Hodgkin lymphoma. The genes are TRBV11-1 and TRBJ2-3, with TRBD2 matching 13 bases. The specimen was CD4+ T cells from blood. The CDR3 DNA sequence: TGTGCCAGCAGCTCCCCCCAGGGACTAGCGGGGACAGATACGCAGTATTTT. It encodes CASSSPQGLAGTDTQYF.